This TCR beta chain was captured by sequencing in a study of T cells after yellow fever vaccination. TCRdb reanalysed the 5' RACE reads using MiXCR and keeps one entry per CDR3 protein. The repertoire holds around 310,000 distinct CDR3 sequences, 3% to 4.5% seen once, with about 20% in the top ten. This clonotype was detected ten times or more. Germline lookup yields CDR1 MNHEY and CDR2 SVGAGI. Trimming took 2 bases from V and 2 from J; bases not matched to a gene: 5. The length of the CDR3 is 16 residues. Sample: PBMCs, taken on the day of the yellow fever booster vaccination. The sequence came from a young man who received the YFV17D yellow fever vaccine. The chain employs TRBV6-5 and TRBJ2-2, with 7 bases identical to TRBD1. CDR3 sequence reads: CASSYGTEYNTGELFF. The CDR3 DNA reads TGTGCCAGCAGTTACGGGACAGAGTACAACACCGGGGAGCTGTTTTTT.